A single sample is the source of the 15 T cell receptor beta chains below, sequenced in a study of CD8+ T cells in alopecia areata. cDNA serving as the sequencing template came from extracted, reverse transcribed RNA. The assay was immunoSEQ multiplex PCR, and TCRdb's table has in-frame clones only and misses some. The sample yields about 37,000 clones, 45% to 55% seen once. Sorting of CD4+ cells into CD25+CD127- cells (for about 5 patients) was performed. Sequencing was done on a sample of CD4+ Tregs sorted from blood. The receptors shown here come from a human donor with alopecia areata.

The chain carries TRBV28 and TRBJ2-2; a weak D match, TRBD1 (5 bases). The CDR3 runs to 13 residues. Trimming stripped 8 bases from V and 2 bases from J, with 9 bases between. Germline V CDR1 and CDR2: MDHEN, SYDVKM. CDR3 sequence reads: CASQDSNTGELFF. As DNA, the CDR3 is TGTGCCAGCCAAGACAGCAACACCGGGGAGCTGTTTTTT.

The chain uses TRBV7-3 and TRBJ2-5, with D possibly TRBD1 on 6 matching bases. Germline assignment: CDR1 SGHTA and CDR2 FQGTGA. This CDR3 comprises 15 residues. Trimming stripped 7 bases from V and 3 bases from J, with 18 bases between. Here the CDR3 reads CASTNSRDTEETQYF. CDR3 coding DNA: TGTGCCAGCACCAATTCACGGGACACTGAAGAGACCCAGTACTTC.

The chain couples TRBV7-9 to TRBJ1-1; the D gene is possibly TRBD1 (6 bases). Trimming cost V 6 bases and J 1 base, with 15 bases left between them. This CDR3 has 15 amino acids. The germline V gene encodes CDR1 SEHNR and CDR2 FQNEAQ (reference sequence). This CDR3 reads CASRGVGTRNTEAFF. The CDR3 DNA sequence: TGTGCCAGCAGGGGGGTCGGGACAAGGAACACTGAAGCTTTCTTT. The entire variable domain, with the rest obtained from reference TRBV7-9 and TRBJ1-1, is as follows: DTGVSQNPRHKITKRGQNVTFRCDPISEHNRLYWYRQTLGQGPEFLTYFQNEAQLEKSRLLSDRFSAERPKGSFSTLEIQRTEQGDSAMYLCASRGVGTRNTEAFFGQGTRLTVV.

The table lists this clone with a few counts. This sequence joins TRBV6-5 and TRBJ2-3; D call uncertain. The CDR3 has 15 amino acids. The V end was cut by 0 bases, the J end by 2 bases, with 9 bases between. Germline lookup yields CDR1 MNHEY and CDR2 SVGAGI. CDR3 sequence (DNA): TGTGCCAGCAGTTACTCTAACGTGGTCACAGATACGCAGTATTTT. Translating it yields CASSYSNVVTDTQYF.

This chain connects TRBV19 to TRBJ2-3; no definite D call. V lost 6 bases to trimming and J lost 1 base, with 14 bases between them. The CDR3 totals 15 residues. CDR1 LNHDA and CDR2 SQIVND come from the germline V gene (reference sequence). CDR3 in DNA: TGTGCCAGTAGCCCCAGGACCCCCGGCACAGATACGCAGTATTTT. The encoded protein is CASSPRTPGTDTQYF.

The V call is TRBV7-2, the J call TRBJ2-3, with TRBD2 identical over 8 bases. The CDR3 runs 15 residues. V shed 5 bases, J shed 0 bases, and the junction held 4 bases outside the gene matches. Germline CDR1 SGHTA, CDR2 FQGNSA. DNA of the CDR3: TGTGCCAGCAGCCCAGGACTAGCTAGCACAGATACGCAGTATTTT. It is translated as CASSPGLASTDTQYF.

The chain recombines TRBV7-8 with TRBJ2-5, with 7 bases lining up with TRBD2. The CDR3 has 16 amino acids. Germline values: CDR1 SGHVS, CDR2 FQNEAQ. The junction had 13 bases not matched to a gene; V was cut back by 7 bases and J by 2 bases. DNA of the CDR3: TGTGCCAGCACCTCCATGCAGCGGGGCCTTCAAGAGACCCAGTACTTC. Translation: CASTSMQRGLQETQYF. Full variable domain (outside the CDR3, taken from reference TRBV7-8 and TRBJ2-5): GAGVSQSPRYKVAKRGQDVALRCDPISGHVSLFWYQQALGQGPEFLTYFQNEAQLDKSGLPSDRFFAERPEGSVSTLKIQRTQQEDSAVYLCASTSMQRGLQETQYFGPGTRLLVL.

This chain links TRBV10-2 with TRBJ1-5, with 10 bases lining up with TRBD1. CDR1 is WSHSY and CDR2 is SAAADI in the germline V gene. CDR3 length: 15 amino acids. The V segment lost 2 bases and the J segment 7 bases; nucleotides outside the gene matches: 5. The CDR3 loop reads CASSEGDRGYQPQHF. The DNA of the CDR3 is TGCGCCAGCAGTGAGGGGGACAGGGGTTACCAGCCCCAGCATTTT.

The J gene is TRBJ1-5, the V gene TRBV18; D ambiguous. In germline, CDR1 is KGHSH, CDR2 LQKENI. V lost 6 bases, J lost 4 bases, and 16 bases lay in between. The CDR3 covers 15 residues. This CDR3 reads CASSPQVSGNQPQHF. CDR3 DNA: TGTGCCAGCTCCCCTCAGGTCTCGGGGAATCAGCCCCAGCATTTT.

The V gene is TRBV2, the J gene TRBJ2-5; 10 nucleotides match TRBD2. Germline V CDR1 and CDR2: SNHLY, FYNNEI. Trimming cost V 6 bases and J 3 bases; bases outside gene matches: 7. The CDR3 runs to 15 residues. The CDR3 nucleotides are TGTGCCAGCAGGAGGGCTAGCGGGGGAAAAGAGACCCAGTACTTC. Amino acids: CASRRASGGKETQYF.

This clone was detected only a few times. The CDR3 sequence: CASSYSGSHEQFF. The CDR3 DNA reads TGTGCCAGCAGTTACTCTGGATCCCATGAGCAGTTCTTC. The V call is TRBV6-6, the J call TRBJ2-1; D gene unclear. Germline-derived CDR1 and CDR2 are MNHNY and SVGAGI (reference sequence). The germline V and J ends were trimmed by 0 bases and 8 bases, with 8 bases remaining between them. The CDR3 is 13 amino acids.

This clone has just a few counts. DNA of the CDR3: TGTGCCAGCAGTTTATGGGGGCCAACTTCTAACTATGGCTACACCTTC. Translated, it gives CASSLWGPTSNYGYTF. The V gene is TRBV28, the J gene TRBJ1-2, with a tentative D call TRBD1 (5 bases). The CDR3 is 16 amino acids. Germline CDR1 is MDHEN and CDR2 is SYDVKM. The V and J ends lost 0 bases and 0 bases respectively, with 11 bases between them.

The CDR3 spells CSARGLAGVDLETQYF. The CDR3 DNA reads as TGCAGCGCCCGTGGACTAGCGGGAGTCGATTTGGAGACCCAGTACTTC. The rearrangement uses TRBV29-1 and TRBJ2-5; 13 nucleotides align to TRBD2. CDR3 length: 16 residues. V shed 7 bases and J 5 bases; nucleotides not matched to a gene: 13. Germline V gene data show CDR1 as SQVTM and CDR2 as ANQGSEA.

Points on this clone: Relative to the germline gene, one junction end is altered; a read error may explain this. This chain joins TRBV2 and TRBJ1-2, with D tentatively TRBD1 (6 bases). Germline values: CDR1 SNHLY, CDR2 FYNNEI. The CDR3 has 15 residues. The CDR3 DNA is TGTGCCAGCAGGGAAGGACAGACGCCAAACTATGGCTACACCTTC. This translates into CASREGQTPNYGYTF.

The V gene is TRBV5-6, the J gene TRBJ2-1; the D is unclear. Germline V gene lookup returns CDR1 SGHDT and CDR2 YYEEEE. The V end lost 2 bases, the J end lost 7 bases, and 10 bases lay between the germline ends. The CDR3 loop spans 13 amino acids. CDR3 sequence reads: CASSFPQLNEQFF. Here the CDR3 DNA reads TGTGCCAGCAGCTTCCCACAGTTAAATGAGCAGTTCTTC.